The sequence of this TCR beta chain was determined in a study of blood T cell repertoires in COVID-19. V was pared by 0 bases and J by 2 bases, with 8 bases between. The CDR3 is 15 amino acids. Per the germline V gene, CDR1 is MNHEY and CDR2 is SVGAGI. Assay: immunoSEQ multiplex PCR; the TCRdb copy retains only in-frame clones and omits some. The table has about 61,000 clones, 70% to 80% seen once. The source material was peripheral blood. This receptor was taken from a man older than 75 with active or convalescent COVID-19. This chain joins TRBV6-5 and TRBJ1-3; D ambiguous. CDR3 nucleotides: TGTGCCAGCAGTTACTCGATGGAGCCTGGAAACACCATATATTTT. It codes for CASSYSMEPGNTIYF.